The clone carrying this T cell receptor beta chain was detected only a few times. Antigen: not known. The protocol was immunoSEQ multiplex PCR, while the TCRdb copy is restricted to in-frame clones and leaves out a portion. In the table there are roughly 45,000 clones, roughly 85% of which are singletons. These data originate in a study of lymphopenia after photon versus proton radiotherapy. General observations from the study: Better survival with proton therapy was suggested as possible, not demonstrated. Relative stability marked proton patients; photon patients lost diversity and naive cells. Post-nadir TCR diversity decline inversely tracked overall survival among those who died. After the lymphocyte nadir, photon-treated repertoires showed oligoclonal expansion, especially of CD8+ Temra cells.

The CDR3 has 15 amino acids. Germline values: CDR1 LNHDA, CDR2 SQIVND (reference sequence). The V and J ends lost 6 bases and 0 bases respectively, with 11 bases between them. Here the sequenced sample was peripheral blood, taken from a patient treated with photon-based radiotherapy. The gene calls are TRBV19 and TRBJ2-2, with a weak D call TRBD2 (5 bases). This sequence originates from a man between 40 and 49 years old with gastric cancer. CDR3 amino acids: CASRRTGTNTGELFF. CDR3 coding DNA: TGTGCCAGTAGACGAACCGGGACGAACACCGGGGAGCTGTTTTTT.